This T cell receptor beta chain came from a study of memory CD4+ T cells and cytomegalovirus serostatus. Whole-study findings and limits: Each of approximately 73 CMV-associated TCRbeta sequences occurred in one to five individuals.

A remark on this clone: As yet, its antigen is unknown.

The method was immunoSEQ multiplex PCR; TCRdb's version includes in-frame clones alone and lacks a portion of them. Seen here are 70,000 or so clones, under 80% observed once, and the top ten hold just over 2.5%. The sort gate was single viable CD3+CD4+CD8-CD45RO+ cells for memory CD4+ T cells. CD4+ T cells were isolated by positive magnetic selection. CDR3 size: 16 residues. CDR1 is SGHRS, CDR2 YFSETQ, per germline. Losses at the gene ends were 4 bases for V and 6 bases for J; bases not matched to a gene: 10. This chain joins TRBV5-1 and TRBJ1-6; 7 positions agree with TRBD1. The sequence was obtained from an adult in good health and CMV-seropositive. Sequences were obtained from memory CD4+ T cells from blood. The CDR3 DNA is TGCGCCAGCAGCGGCGGAGGGGACAGAATTAATTCACCCCTCCACTTT. Amino acids: CASSGGGDRINSPLHF.